The 22 T cell receptor beta chains listed next were all sequenced from one sample in a study of cytomegalovirus exposure and HLA in healthy donors. The PCR contained 60 Vbeta and 13 Jbeta primers. Sequencing used immunoSEQ multiplex PCR; TCRdb keeps in-frame clones, though not all of them. The repertoire includes roughly 100,000 clones, just under 75% of them detected once, and roughly 2.7% sits in the top ten. The specimen sequenced was PBMCs. The receptor source for this set is a man aged 45-65 years in good health and CMV-seropositive.

This chain's CDR3 is CASSLGAGNQPQHF. CDR3 sequence (DNA): TGTGCCAGCAGCTTAGGAGCCGGCAATCAGCCCCAGCATTTT. V usage is TRBV7-6 and J usage is TRBJ1-5; D is undetermined. Per germline, CDR1 SGHVS and CDR2 FNYEAQ. The V end was cut by 1 base, the J end by 2 bases, with 6 bases between. The CDR3 contains 14 residues.

The V gene is TRBV21-1, the J gene TRBJ2-7; the tabulated D call, TRBD2, remains unverified against the DNA. TRBV21-1 is an annotated pseudogene. This CDR3 comprises 22 residues. CDR3 loop: CASSKLGLRGPTPSRPTHEQYF. The CDR3 coding sequence is TGTGCCAGCAGCAAATTGGGATTGCGGGGACCAACTCCAAGTCGTCCAACCCACGAGCAGTACTTC.

The chain combines TRBV7-9 with TRBJ2-1; TRBD2 is a possible D gene (5 bases). The CDR3 extends over 18 amino acids. V was shortened by 5 bases and J by 4 bases, with 24 bases between the two germline ends. CDR1 SEHNR and CDR2 FQNEAQ come from the germline V gene (reference sequence). This CDR3 is CASSRRGGLSLWYNEQFF. DNA for the CDR3: TGTGCCAGCAGCCGCCGGGGTGGCCTGAGTTTGTGGTACAATGAGCAGTTCTTC.

The rearrangement links TRBV4-1 to TRBJ2-5, with D perhaps TRBD2 (7 bases). Germline V gives CDR1 MGHRA, CDR2 YSYEKL. This CDR3 comprises 18 residues. V lost 1 base to trimming and J lost 2 bases, with 20 bases between them. The CDR3 region is CASSQVTEGGGLQETQYF. The CDR3, as DNA: TGCGCCAGCAGCCAAGTAACGGAGGGCGGGGGCCTACAAGAGACCCAGTACTTC.

The genes are TRBV5-1 and TRBJ2-1; no definite D call. Between the trimmed V and J ends, which lost 7 bases and 4 bases, there was a span of 9 bases. The CDR3 has 12 amino acids. Germline CDR1 SGHRS, CDR2 YFSETQ. The CDR3 DNA sequence: TGCGCCAGCGGCCGACATTACAATGAGCAGTTCTTC. It specifies CASGRHYNEQFF.

The CDR3 nucleotides are TGTGCCAGCAGAAATCAGGGGGATCCCTCCTACGAGCAGTACTTC. This gives the protein CASRNQGDPSYEQYF. The rearrangement links TRBV6-1 to TRBJ2-7; 7 bases are a match to TRBD1. With 6 bases clipped from V and 0 bases from J, the junction kept 8 bases outside the gene matches. The length of the CDR3 is 15 residues. CDR1 is MNHNS and CDR2 is SASEGT in the germline V gene.

This chain joins TRBV19 and TRBJ2-1; 10 bases fit TRBD2. V lost 1 base to trimming and J lost 6 bases; unmatched junction nucleotides: 3. The CDR3 has 15 residues. The germline gives CDR1 LNHDA, CDR2 SQIVND (reference sequence). Here the CDR3 reads CASSIGGLASNEQFF. In DNA, the CDR3 is TGTGCCAGTAGTATAGGGGGACTAGCGTCCAATGAGCAGTTCTTC.

This clone occurred a few times. The rearrangement links TRBV2 to TRBJ2-2, with 11 positions matching TRBD2. The CDR3 totals 17 residues. The ends lost 6 bases at V and 2 bases at J; junction bases unmatched: 8. Germline V gives CDR1 SNHLY, CDR2 FYNNEI. The CDR3 spells CASSGGSGRANTGELFF. CDR3 nucleotide sequence: TGTGCCAGCAGCGGAGGTAGCGGGAGGGCCAACACCGGGGAGCTGTTTTTT.

In regard to this clone: This same CDR3 is encoded by further DNA sequences in the sample. J is TRBJ2-1 and V is TRBV9; D is perhaps TRBD2 (5 bases). Trimming removed 4 bases from V and 4 bases from J, with 12 bases in between. The CDR3 sequence is 14 residues long. Germline CDR1 SGDLS, CDR2 YYNGEE. The DNA for the CDR3 is TGTGCCAGCAGCCCAGGAGGTGGGTACAATGAGCAGTTCTTC. Amino acids: CASSPGGGYNEQFF.

This rearrangement joins TRBV30 to TRBJ1-2, with 10 positions matching TRBD1. Germline CDR1 and CDR2: GTSNPN and SVGIG (reference sequence). The trim removed 2 bases at V and 8 bases at J, leaving 5 bases unmatched. The CDR3 contains 13 residues. CDR3 DNA sequence: TGTGCCTGGAGTCGGGACAGGGGCCTCGGCTACACCTTC. It encodes CAWSRDRGLGYTF.

The sample holds a few counts of this clone. The chain has TRBV5-6 and TRBJ1-3; D not certain. V was cut by 0 bases and J by 0 bases, with 7 bases left in between. CDR3 length: 15 amino acids. CDR1 and CDR2 from the germline V gene are SGHDT and YYEEEE. CDR3 loop: CASSLGRSSGNTIYF. CDR3 DNA sequence: TGTGCCAGCAGCTTGGGCCGGAGCTCTGGAAACACCATATATTTT.

V is TRBV5-1 and J is TRBJ2-3, with 8 nucleotides matching TRBD2. CDR3 length: 16 amino acids. V lost 2 bases and J lost 4; bases outside the gene matches: 9. Per germline, CDR1 SGHRS and CDR2 YFSETQ. DNA for the CDR3: TGCGCCAGCAGCTTAACCACGGGGGGGCCGGCAGATACGCAGTATTTT. Protein product: CASSLTTGGPADTQYF.

The genes are TRBV5-1 and TRBJ2-5; 7 nucleotides match TRBD1. CDR3 length: 15 residues. V lost 2 bases, J lost 2 bases, and 6 bases stayed unmatched. Germline-derived CDR1 and CDR2 are SGHRS and YFSETQ. The CDR3 DNA reads as TGCGCCAGCAGCTTCACCGGGACAGCTCAAGAGACCCAGTACTTC. The encoded protein is CASSFTGTAQETQYF.

This clone was recorded a few times. This chain's CDR3 is CASSYIRETQYF. Written as DNA, the CDR3 is TGTGCCAGCAGTTATATTCGGGAGACCCAGTACTTC. The chain carries TRBV6-6 and TRBJ2-5; D uncertain. CDR1 and CDR2 from the germline V gene are MNHNY and SVGAGI (reference sequence). The CDR3 extends over 12 amino acids. V was clipped by 3 bases and J by 5 bases, with 7 bases between them.

This rearrangement joins TRBV4-1 to TRBJ1-1; 11 nucleotides align to TRBD1. J lost 1 base, V lost 6 bases, and 7 bases had no gene match. CDR3 length: 16 amino acids. Germline lookup yields CDR1 MGHRA and CDR2 YSYEKL. The CDR3 loop is CASRPWTGGSNTEAFF. The CDR3 bases are TGCGCCAGCAGACCCTGGACAGGGGGCTCGAACACTGAAGCTTTCTTT.

The V call is TRBV5-6, the J call TRBJ2-7, with TRBD2 matching 7 bases. V lost 0 bases, J lost 0 bases, and 6 bases stayed unmatched. Germline V gives CDR1 SGHDT, CDR2 YYEEEE. This CDR3 is 16 amino acids long. Here the CDR3 reads CASSLVSGLPSYEQYF. The CDR3, as DNA: TGTGCCAGCAGCTTGGTTAGCGGGCTCCCCTCCTACGAGCAGTACTTC.

The gene calls are TRBV18 and TRBJ2-2, with D possibly matching TRBD2 (6 bases). V was shortened by 1 base and J by 0 bases, with 9 bases between the two germline ends. Germline loops: CDR1 KGHSH, CDR2 LQKENI. The CDR3 runs 16 residues. This CDR3 reads CASSPQDYTNTGELFF. DNA for the CDR3: TGTGCCAGCTCACCACAGGACTATACGAACACCGGGGAGCTGTTTTTT.

This clone was observed once. One end of the junction varies from germline; a read error may be responsible. The J gene is TRBJ1-1, the V gene TRBV5-1; 8 nucleotides align to TRBD1. The CDR3 is made up of 14 amino acids. Germline lookup yields CDR1 SGHRS and CDR2 YFSETQ. CDR3 nucleotides: TGCGCCAGCAGTTTGGGACAGGCGAACACTGAAGCTTTCTTT. This gives the protein CASSLGQANTEAFF. The variable domain in full, completed from reference TRBV5-1 and TRBJ1-1, reads KAGVTQTPRYLIKTRGQQVTLSCSPISGHRSVSWYQQTPGQGLQFLFEYFSETQRNKGNFPGRFSGRQFSNSRSEMNVSTLELGDSALYLCASSLGQANTEAFFGQGTRLTVV.

This chain joins TRBV4-2 and TRBJ1-1, with D hard to call. Germline lookup yields CDR1 LGHNA and CDR2 YNFKEQ. V lost 0 bases to trimming and J lost 0 bases, with 14 bases between them. This CDR3 region has 17 residues. CDR3 coding DNA: TGTGCCAGCAGCCAAGATAGGAGGGTCCGGATGAACACTGAAGCTTTCTTT. It translates to CASSQDRRVRMNTEAFF.

The V call is TRBV5-1, the J call TRBJ1-2; 7 bases map to TRBD1. This CDR3 has 14 residues. Germline CDR1 reads SGHRS; CDR2 reads YFSETQ. With V trimmed by 4 bases and J by 7 bases, 10 bases remained unmatched. CDR3: CASSTSGQSSGYTF. The CDR3 DNA follows: TGCGCCAGCAGCACATCGGGACAGTCCTCTGGCTACACCTTC.

The CDR3 protein is CASSPLAGGGGSSYNEQFF. The CDR3 DNA reads TGTGCCAGCAGCCCCCTAGCGGGAGGGGGGGGAAGCTCCTACAATGAGCAGTTCTTC. This chain connects TRBV7-8 to TRBJ2-1; 12 bases map to TRBD2. Unmatched junction bases numbered 11, after V lost 5 bases and J lost 0 bases. Germline CDR1 reads SGHVS; CDR2 reads FQNEAQ. The CDR3 totals 19 residues.

V usage is TRBV4-1 and J usage is TRBJ2-5; TRBD2 aligns across 9 bases. This CDR3 is 17 amino acids long. V lost 2 bases and J lost 2; bases outside the gene matches: 9. Germline CDR1 MGHRA, CDR2 YSYEKL. CDR3 nucleotides: TGCGCCAGCAGCCAAAAGAAGTTAGCGGGGGTACAAGAGACCCAGTACTTC. Protein: CASSQKKLAGVQETQYF.